This T cell receptor (beta chain) was recovered during a study of shared T cell receptors in the human thymus. This clone has just one count. This CDR3 contains 18 residues. The V gene end was trimmed by 3 bases and the J gene end by 3 bases; junction bases not matched to a gene: 9. Germline CDR1 and CDR2: LNHDA and SQIVND (reference sequence). Some clones are missing from TCRdb's copy, which holds only in-frame ones; the method was immunoSEQ multiplex PCR. Found here are hundreds of thousands of clones, 70% to 90% of them singletons; the top ten hold about 0.0094%. These data were likewise used in another study, on human thymus T cells. That work states: In corrective heart surgery, resections were taken, and these provided the thymus tissue. There appeared to be biased usage of V and J genes in thymic and blood repertoires.

The chain uses TRBV19 and TRBJ2-1; TRBD2 matches at 12 bases. Material for sequencing was thymocytes. This receptor was identified in a boy younger than two with a congenital heart defect. The CDR3 sequence: CASSMARQTSGGYNEQFF. The DNA of the CDR3 is TGTGCCAGTAGTATGGCCCGTCAGACTAGCGGGGGCTACAATGAGCAGTTCTTC. The full variable domain, completed using reference TRBV19 and TRBJ2-1, is DGGITQSPKYLFRKEGQNVTLSCEQNLNHDAMYWYRQDPGQGLRLIYYSQIVNDFQKGDIAEGYSVSREKKESFPLTVTSAQKNPTAFYLCASSMARQTSGGYNEQFFGPGTRLTVL.